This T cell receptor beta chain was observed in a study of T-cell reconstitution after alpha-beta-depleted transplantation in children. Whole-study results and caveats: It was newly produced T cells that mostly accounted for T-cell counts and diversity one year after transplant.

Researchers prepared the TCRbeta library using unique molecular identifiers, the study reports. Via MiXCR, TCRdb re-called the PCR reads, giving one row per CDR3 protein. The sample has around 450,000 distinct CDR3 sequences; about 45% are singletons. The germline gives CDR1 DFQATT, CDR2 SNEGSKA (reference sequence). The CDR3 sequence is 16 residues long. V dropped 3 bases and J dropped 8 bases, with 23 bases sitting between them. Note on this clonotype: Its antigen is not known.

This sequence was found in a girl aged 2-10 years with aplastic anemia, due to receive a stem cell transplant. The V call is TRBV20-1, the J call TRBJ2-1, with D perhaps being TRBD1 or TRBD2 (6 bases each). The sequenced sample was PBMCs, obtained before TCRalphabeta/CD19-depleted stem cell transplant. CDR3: CSASGGGDSRRYEQFF. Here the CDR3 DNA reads TGCAGTGCTAGTGGAGGGGGTGATTCCCGGAGGTATGAGCAGTTCTTC.